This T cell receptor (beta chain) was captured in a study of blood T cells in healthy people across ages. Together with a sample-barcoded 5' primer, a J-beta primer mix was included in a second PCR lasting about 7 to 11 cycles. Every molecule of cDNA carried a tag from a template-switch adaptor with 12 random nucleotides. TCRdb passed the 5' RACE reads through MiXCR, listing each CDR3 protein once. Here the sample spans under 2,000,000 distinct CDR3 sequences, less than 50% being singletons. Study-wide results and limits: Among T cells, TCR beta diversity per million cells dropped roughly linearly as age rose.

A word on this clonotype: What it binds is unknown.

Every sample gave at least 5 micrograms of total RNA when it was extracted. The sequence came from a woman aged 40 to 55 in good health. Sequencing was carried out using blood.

The CDR3 region is CASSQARVVYGYTF. CDR3 bases: TGCGCCAGCAGCCAGGCCAGGGTGGTATATGGCTACACCTTC. The gene calls are TRBV4-3 and TRBJ1-2; tentative D call: TRBD1 (5 bases). V was pared by 3 bases and J by 5 bases, with 13 bases between. Per the germline V gene, CDR1 is LGHNA and CDR2 is YSLEER. This CDR3 has 14 amino acids.